Below, one T cell receptor (beta chain) is given with its context. Treatment noted: oral pan-JAK inhibitor, 5-10 mg twice daily. The sample originates from a study of CD8+ T cells in alopecia areata. V lost 0 bases and J lost 2, with 12 bases in between. CDR3 length: 15 residues. CDR1 is SGHRS, CDR2 YFSETQ, per germline. Extraction of RNA preceded its reverse transcription into cDNA, which served as the sequencing template. TCRdb's copy holds only in-frame clones and misses some; the assay was immunoSEQ multiplex PCR. The sample carries 150,000 to 200,000 clones, less than 70% recorded once. Sequenced material: CD4+ T cells sorted from blood, taken around week 50, from a patient treated with tofacitinib. This chain links TRBV5-1 with TRBJ2-7; D remains ambiguous. This receptor was obtained from a human donor with alopecia areata. The CDR3 loop is CASSLEDPPTYEQYF. DNA of the CDR3: TGCGCCAGCAGCTTGGAGGACCCCCCCACCTACGAGCAGTACTTC.